The TCR beta chain described here comes from a study of T-cell memory formation after mild COVID-19. In the study overall: Among the donors, TCR clusters were largely specific to each donor.

The CDR3 runs 16 residues. V trimming: 6 bases; J trimming: 3 bases; junction bases outside the gene matches: 11. Germline-derived CDR1 and CDR2 are SNHLY and FYNNEI. This clonotype was seen a handful of times. Antigen unknown. General study points: Contracting CD4+ clones were located mainly in CM and EM, and CD8+ clones in EMRA. Pre-infection memory contained some responding clones, which suggested that cross-reactive memory had joined.

Each CDR3 protein gets one entry after TCRdb re-called the 5' RACE reads with MiXCR. There are around 200,000 distinct CDR3 sequences in the sample; about 10% occur only once, and 2.5% to 3.5% lies in the top ten. The sequence derives from a young man who had mild COVID-19 (a few samples of this study predate the infection). Cell type and time point are not known. Sequencing was performed on PBMCs or a T cell subset sorted from them (not recorded which). The V gene is TRBV2, the J gene TRBJ2-4; 7 positions match TRBD1. The CDR3 protein is CASRPTRTGDKNIQYF. The CDR3 region has the DNA TGTGCCAGCAGACCCACAAGGACAGGAGACAAAAACATTCAGTACTTC. The entire variable domain, with the rest obtained from reference TRBV2 and TRBJ2-4, is as follows: EPEVTQTPSHQVTQMGQEVILRCVPISNHLYFYWYRQILGQKVEFLVSFYNNEISEKSEIFDDQFSVERPDGSNFTLKIRSTKLEDSAMYFCASRPTRTGDKNIQYFGAGTRLSVL.